This T cell receptor (beta chain) was sequenced in a study of response to subunit inactivated influenza vaccine. The study, taken as a whole, reports: Few additional T cells are recruited per seasonal influenza vaccination, authors suggested.

MiXCR, run by TCRdb on the RT-PCR reads, gives a single entry per CDR3 protein. The table includes 490,000 or so distinct CDR3 sequences, about 7.6% detected once. This clonotype was seen a handful of times. Its antigen is not identified. Losses at the gene ends were 6 bases for V and 5 bases for J; bases not matched to a gene: 14. Per germline, CDR1 SQVTM and CDR2 ANQGSEA. There are 16 residues in the CDR3. This TCR came from a man aged 50-75 years who received an inactivated influenza vaccine. The V gene is TRBV29-1, the J gene TRBJ2-1, with 9 bases aligning to TRBD2. This material consisted of PBMCs from blood, taken less than 30 months after vaccination. CDR3 amino acids: CSVRLPRSGGNNEQFF. The CDR3 DNA is TGCAGCGTAAGGCTCCCCCGGAGCGGGGGGAACAATGAGCAGTTCTTC.